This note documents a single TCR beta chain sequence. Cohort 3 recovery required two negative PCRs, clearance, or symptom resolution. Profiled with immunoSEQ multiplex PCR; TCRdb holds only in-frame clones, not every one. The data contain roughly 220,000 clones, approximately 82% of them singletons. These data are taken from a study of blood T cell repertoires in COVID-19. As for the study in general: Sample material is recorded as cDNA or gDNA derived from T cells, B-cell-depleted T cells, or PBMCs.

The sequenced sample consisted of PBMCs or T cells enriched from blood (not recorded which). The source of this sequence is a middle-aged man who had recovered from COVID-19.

The CDR3: CASSLVGPEAFF. The CDR3 nucleotides are TGTGCCAGCAGCTTAGTTGGGCCTGAAGCTTTCTTT. The chain uses TRBV7-9 and TRBJ1-1; no firm D call. The CDR3 has 12 residues. CDR1 is SEHNR and CDR2 is FQNEAQ in the germline V gene (reference sequence). Trimming took off 1 base at V and 6 bases at J, with 6 bases between the two ends.